These 13 T cell receptor beta chains were sequenced from one sample in a study of patients and donors after allogeneic stem cell transplantation. TCRdb redid the calling of the RT-PCR reads with MiXCR, one entry per CDR3 protein. The table has about 960,000 distinct CDR3 sequences, about 20% seen once. Sequencing was carried out using blood, either unsorted or a sorted T cell fraction (not recorded which). The source is a human donor who was either an allogeneic HSCT recipient or a stem cell or donor lymphocyte infusion donor (not recorded which). It is not recorded whose cells these are; they may come from a transplant donor.

The chain uses TRBV4-1 and TRBJ1-6; unclear D gene. With 0 bases removed from V and 0 bases from J, the gap between germline ends came to 12 bases. The CDR3 is 18 amino acids. Germline CDR1 is MGHRA and CDR2 is YSYEKL. CDR3 nucleotides: TGCGCCAGCAGCCAAGAAGGAGATGCCAGCTCCTATAATTCACCCCTCCACTTT. This translates into CASSQEGDASSYNSPLHF.

This clonotype showed up just a few times. This chain uses TRBV7-2 with TRBJ2-2, with 7 bases identical to TRBD2. Trimming removed 5 bases from V and 0 bases from J; junction bases left unmatched: 3. The germline V gene encodes CDR1 SGHTA and CDR2 FQGNSA. The CDR3 runs to 15 residues. CDR3 loop: CASSMGLSNTGELFF. As DNA, the CDR3 is TGTGCCAGCAGCATGGGACTATCGAACACCGGGGAGCTGTTTTTT.

There are many counts of this clonotype. The chain is built from TRBV10-3 and TRBJ2-6; D uncertain. The CDR3 length is 16 residues. Germline V lookup: CDR1 ENHRY, CDR2 SYGVKD. Trimming cost V 1 base and J 2 bases, with 9 bases left between them. The CDR3 coding sequence is TGTGCCATCAGTGAGTATGACCCCCCTGGGGCCAACGTCCTGACTTTC. Translating gives CAISEYDPPGANVLTF.

This clonotype was seen only a few times. This sequence joins TRBV10-3 and TRBJ2-3; the match to TRBD2 covers 11 bases. The V gene's germline CDR1 is ENHRY and CDR2 SYGVKD. CDR3 size: 17 residues. J gave up 0 bases and V 10 bases, and 12 bases lay outside the gene matches. CDR3 protein: CATAGTSGYTSTDTQYF. Written as DNA, the CDR3 is TGTGCCACCGCCGGGACTAGCGGTTACACTAGCACAGATACGCAGTATTTT.

This clonotype showed up just a few times. The V and J genes are TRBV6-1 and TRBJ1-5; 7 nucleotides line up with TRBD1. The CDR3 is made up of 14 amino acids. The trim removed 6 bases at V and 7 bases at J, leaving 9 bases unmatched. Germline CDR1 and CDR2: MNHNS and SASEGT. CDR3: CASRTGSSGQPQHF. CDR3 DNA: TGTGCCAGCAGGACAGGGAGCTCGGGGCAGCCCCAGCATTTT.

The rearrangement uses TRBV30 and TRBJ2-7; the D call may be TRBD1 or TRBD2 (6 bases each). The ends were cut back, 0 bases at V and 6 bases at J, with 15 bases in the middle. Germline loops: CDR1 GTSNPN, CDR2 SVGIG (reference sequence). The CDR3 runs 14 residues. CDR3 nucleotides: TGTGCCTGGAGTGTAGGGGGGTATCAGGGCGAGCAGTACTTC. It is translated as CAWSVGGYQGEQYF.

This clonotype has a handful of counts. V and J are TRBV20-1 and TRBJ2-7; D may be TRBD2 (6 bases). The CDR3 sequence is 17 residues long. Trimming pared 0 bases from V and 8 bases from J, leaving 26 bases between. The germline CDR1 and CDR2 sequences are DFQATT and SNEGSKA (reference sequence). For the CDR3, the DNA is TGCAGTGCTAGAGAATTATTTCTTGGACTAAACCCGACGAAGCAGTACTTC. It specifies CSARELFLGLNPTKQYF.

The V call is TRBV20-1, the J call TRBJ1-2; TRBD1 might be the D (5 bases). The CDR3 sequence is 13 residues long. Germline-derived CDR1 and CDR2 are DFQATT and SNEGSKA (reference sequence). V shed 6 bases and J shed 0 bases, with 11 bases lying between them. The CDR3 DNA follows: TGCAGTGCAGGGGCCGGCTCTAACTATGGCTACACCTTC. It yields the protein CSAGAGSNYGYTF.

As to this clonotype: A clone one base away is much larger, so this may be a read error. The rearrangement joins TRBV6-5 to TRBJ1-1; tentative D call: TRBD1 (5 bases). Germline CDR1 MNHEY, CDR2 SVGAGI. The CDR3 runs to 12 residues. Trimming pared 7 bases from V and 3 bases from J, leaving 9 bases between. The CDR3 sequence: CASTSRDTEAFF. In DNA form, the CDR3 reads TGTGCCAGCACCTCCAGGGACACTGAAGCTTTCTTT.

This clonotype was counted between two and nine times. This sequence joins TRBV5-1 and TRBJ2-2; 7 nucleotides match TRBD1. V lost 0 bases to trimming and J lost 5 bases; unmatched junction nucleotides: 10. The length of the CDR3 is 17 residues. Germline assignment: CDR1 SGHRS and CDR2 YFSETQ. The CDR3 DNA follows: TGCGCCAGCAGCTTGGACGTGACAGGGACGGTGACCGGGGAGCTGTTTTTT. Protein: CASSLDVTGTVTGELFF.

The chain couples TRBV30 to TRBJ1-6, with D uncertain. Germline V gene sequence: CDR1 GTSNPN, CDR2 SVGIG (reference sequence). There are 12 residues in the CDR3. V lost 3 bases, J lost 9 bases, and 9 bases lay in between. CDR3 amino acids: CAWRENSSPLHF. DNA for the CDR3: TGTGCCTGGAGGGAGAATAGTTCACCCCTCCACTTT.

This clonotype was found many times. The chain employs TRBV24-1 and TRBJ1-2; D possibly corresponds to TRBD1 (5 bases). V lost 4 bases and J lost 4, with 15 bases in between. Germline values: CDR1 KGHDR, CDR2 SFDVKD. The CDR3 sequence is 15 residues long. The CDR3 spells CATSDADGAGYGYTF. CDR3 coding DNA: TGTGCCACCAGTGACGCGGACGGGGCGGGCTATGGCTACACCTTC.

This clonotype has more than one count but fewer than ten. The V call is TRBV7-8, the J call TRBJ2-5, with unresolved D. CDR1 and CDR2 (germline): SGHVS, FQNEAQ. The CDR3 extends over 14 amino acids. Between the trimmed V and J ends, which lost 2 bases and 0 bases, there was a span of 7 bases. In DNA, the CDR3 is TGTGCCAGCAGCTTACGTAGGCACCAAGAGACCCAGTACTTC. Encoded protein: CASSLRRHQETQYF. Full variable domain (remainder filled in from reference TRBV7-8 and TRBJ2-5): GAGVSQSPRYKVAKRGQDVALRCDPISGHVSLFWYQQALGQGPEFLTYFQNEAQLDKSGLPSDRFFAERPEGSVSTLKIQRTQQEDSAVYLCASSLRRHQETQYFGPGTRLLVL.